The T cell receptor beta chain described here comes from a study of metastatic and nonmetastatic thyroid tumors. Study-level information: Repertoire comparisons spanned blood and tumor or nodule tissue from malignant and benign thyroid patients.

Original data processing: Using the CDR3 differences seen across clinicopathological groups, the authors built a distant-metastasis classifier for papillary thyroid cancer, which was meant to discriminate distant-metastatic patients. TCRdb ran MiXCR on the PCR reads. The V and J calls, along with clone size, are taken from TCRdb and not from the paper's own processing. The data show roughly 48,000 clones, approximately 17% seen once. Germline assignment: CDR1 MDHEN and CDR2 SYDVKM. The CDR3 has 15 residues. Trimming took 3 bases from V and 5 from J; bases not matched to a gene: 9. Patients had received no treatment of any kind before thyroid surgery.

Sequenced: blood. The TCR was taken from a female donor with papillary thyroid cancer or a benign thyroid nodule (not recorded which). Some clones in this sample may be carry-over from other donors' samples. V gene TRBV28 combines with J gene TRBJ1-2; 7 nucleotides agree with TRBD1. CDR3 nucleotide sequence: TGTGCCAGCAGTTTGTCAGGGGGTAATAAATATGGCTACACCTTC. It specifies CASSLSGGNKYGYTF.